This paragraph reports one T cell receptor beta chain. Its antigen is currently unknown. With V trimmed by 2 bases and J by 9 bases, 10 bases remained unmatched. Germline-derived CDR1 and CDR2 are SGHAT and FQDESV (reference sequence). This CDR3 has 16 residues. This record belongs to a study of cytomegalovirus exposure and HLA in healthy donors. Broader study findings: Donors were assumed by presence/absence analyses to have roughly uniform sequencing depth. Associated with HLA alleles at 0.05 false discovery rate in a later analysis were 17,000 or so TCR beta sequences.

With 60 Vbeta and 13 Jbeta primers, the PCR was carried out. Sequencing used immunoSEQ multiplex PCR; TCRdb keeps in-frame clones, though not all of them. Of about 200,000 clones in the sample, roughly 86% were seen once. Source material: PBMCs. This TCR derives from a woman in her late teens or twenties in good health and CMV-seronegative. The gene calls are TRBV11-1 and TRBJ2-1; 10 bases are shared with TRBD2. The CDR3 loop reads CASSLRASGGGVEQFF. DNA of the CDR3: TGTGCCAGCAGCTTACGGGCTAGCGGGGGTGGGGTTGAGCAGTTCTTC.